Each of the 15 T cell receptor beta chains below was sequenced from the same sample in a study of blood T cell repertoires in COVID-19 (dated by TCRdb to 2018 to 2021). Library construction relied on the immunoSEQ multiplex PCR assay. TCRdb holds this immuneACCESS table with in-frame rearrangements only. Some clones are missing; in checked studies, unresolved V genes explain under half, and the rest has no known cause. For this sample the table gives 250,000 or so clones, of which 85% were detected only once. The leading ten clones occupy 5% to 8% of the sample. Material for sequencing was peripheral blood. Receptor source: a woman aged 55-70 years with active or convalescent COVID-19.

The rearrangement joins TRBV7-6 to TRBJ1-3; tentative D call: TRBD1 (5 bases). V gave up 5 bases and J gave up 0 bases, with 17 bases separating them. The germline CDR1 and CDR2 sequences are SGHVS and FNYEAQ. This CDR3 contains 17 residues. CDR3 amino acids: CASSHRRDSNSGNTIYF. DNA for the CDR3: TGTGCCAGCAGCCACCGCCGGGACTCTAACTCTGGAAACACCATATATTTT.

V is TRBV6-5 and J is TRBJ1-2, with D possibly being TRBD1 (6 bases). Per germline, CDR1 MNHEY and CDR2 SVGAGI. Trimming took off 4 bases at V and 3 bases at J, with 9 bases between the two ends. The CDR3 extends over 13 amino acids. CDR3 coding DNA: TGTGCCAGCAGTTTAACAGGGTACTATGGCTACACCTTC. Protein sequence: CASSLTGYYGYTF.

The V gene is TRBV6-5, the J gene TRBJ2-1, with TRBD1 matching over 8 bases. Germline loops: CDR1 MNHEY, CDR2 SVGAGI. V shed 8 bases, J shed 9 bases, and the junction held 9 bases outside the gene matches. The CDR3 sequence is 13 residues long. The CDR3 sequence: CASHRGLRSEQFF. The CDR3 DNA reads as TGTGCCAGCCACAGGGGGTTACGGAGTGAGCAGTTCTTC.

The CDR3 DNA reads as TGTGCCAGCAGTGGACTAGCGGGTTCTGGTGAGCAGTTCTTC. Its translation: CASSGLAGSGEQFF. The chain links TRBV2 to TRBJ2-1, with 10 bases that match TRBD2. CDR1 and CDR2 from the germline V gene are SNHLY and FYNNEI. V shed 4 bases and J 9 bases; nucleotides not matched to a gene: 6. This CDR3 spans 14 amino acids.

This clone was detected once. The chain carries TRBV11-3 and TRBJ2-1; 9 bases line up with TRBD2. There are 16 residues in the CDR3. The junction had 8 bases not matched to a gene; V was cut back by 5 bases and J by 3 bases. Germline V lookup: CDR1 SGHNT, CDR2 YENEEA. The CDR3 DNA is TGTGCCAGCAGCCCTGATTTAGCGGGGGACTACAATGAGCAGTTCTTC. This sequence encodes CASSPDLAGDYNEQFF.

The V gene is TRBV2, the J gene TRBJ1-1; D call uncertain. CDR1 and CDR2 from the germline V gene are SNHLY and FYNNEI. V lost 3 bases and J 3 bases, leaving 14 bases between the germline ends. This CDR3 is 15 amino acids long. This CDR3 is CASSDPASGYTEAFF. The CDR3 DNA follows: TGTGCCAGCAGTGATCCAGCCTCAGGATACACTGAAGCTTTCTTT.

The rearrangement uses TRBV10-2 and TRBJ2-1; 7 bases are a match to TRBD1. V lost 4 bases and J lost 12; bases outside the gene matches: 15. This CDR3 contains 15 residues. In germline, CDR1 is WSHSY, CDR2 SAAADI. DNA for the CDR3: TGCGCCAGCAGTGCCGAGATACTACAGGGGAGCGGGCAGTTCTTC. Translated, it gives CASSAEILQGSGQFF.

This chain links TRBV7-6 with TRBJ2-7, with 7 bases aligning to TRBD1. This CDR3 spans 16 amino acids. Trimming removed 0 bases from V and 5 bases from J; junction bases left unmatched: 10. CDR1 SGHVS and CDR2 FNYEAQ come from the germline V gene. The CDR3 spells CASSLANLGQKNEQYF. CDR3 bases: TGTGCCAGCAGCTTAGCAAACCTGGGACAGAAAAACGAGCAGTACTTC. Supplemented by reference TRBV7-6 and TRBJ2-7, the full variable domain reads GAGVSQSPRYKVTKRGQDVALRCDPISGHVSLYWYRQALGQGPEFLTYFNYEAQQDKSGLPNDRFSAERPEGSISTLTIQRTEQRDSAMYRCASSLANLGQKNEQYFGPGTRLTVT.

The J gene is TRBJ1-2, the V gene TRBV27; the D gene is possibly TRBD1 (6 bases). The CDR3 has 14 residues. Germline V gene data show CDR1 as MNHEY and CDR2 as SMNVEV (reference sequence). The V gene lost 0 bases and the J gene lost 8 bases, with 13 bases spanning the gap. The CDR3 DNA reads TGTGCCAGCAGTTTATCGTTTACAGGGTGGGGCTACACCTTC. Protein product: CASSLSFTGWGYTF.

J is TRBJ2-2 and V is TRBV5-1; D uncertain. Trimming shortened V by 0 bases and J by 1 base, and 10 bases separated the two germline ends. The CDR3 length is 16 residues. In germline, CDR1 is SGHRS, CDR2 YFSETQ. The CDR3 region is CASSLAGSGNTGELFF. CDR3 nucleotides: TGCGCCAGCAGCTTGGCAGGCTCTGGGAACACCGGGGAGCTGTTTTTT.

The chain employs TRBV2 and TRBJ2-3; D may be TRBD2 (6 bases). V lost 7 bases to trimming and J lost 2 bases, with 19 bases between them. The CDR3 has 16 residues. CDR1 is SNHLY, CDR2 FYNNEI, per germline. CDR3 loop: CASIPRLAFSTDTQYF. CDR3 nucleotide sequence: TGTGCCAGCATCCCACGGCTAGCGTTCTCCACAGATACGCAGTATTTT.

V usage is TRBV27 and J usage is TRBJ2-2; TRBD2 aligns across 7 bases. The CDR3 is 16 residues long. The germline CDR1 and CDR2 sequences are MNHEY and SMNVEV (reference sequence). After removal of 6 bases from V and 0 bases from J, the junction contained 7 bases not matched to a gene. The CDR3 spells CASSKWGGSNTGELFF. CDR3 coding DNA: TGTGCCAGCAGCAAGTGGGGGGGATCGAACACCGGGGAGCTGTTTTTT.

The chain uses TRBV6-6 and TRBJ2-5, with TRBD2 matching 7 bases. J gave up 4 bases and V 6 bases, and 8 bases lay outside the gene matches. Germline CDR1 reads MNHNY; CDR2 reads SVGAGI (reference sequence). The CDR3 consists of 14 residues. The CDR3 spells CASSRRRGLETQYF. The CDR3 bases are TGTGCCAGCAGCAGACGGCGGGGGTTAGAGACCCAGTACTTC.

This clone came up many times. The chain joins TRBV13 to TRBJ2-5, with TRBD2 as a possible D gene (6 bases). Between the trimmed V and J ends, which lost 5 bases and 4 bases, there was a span of 14 bases. This CDR3 spans 14 amino acids. Looked up from germline, CDR1 is PRHDT and CDR2 is FYEKMQ (reference sequence). CDR3 region: CASSSSGGGETQYF. The CDR3 DNA sequence: TGTGCCAGCAGCAGTTCTGGGGGAGGAGAGACCCAGTACTTC. Using reference TRBV13 and TRBJ2-5 for the parts outside the CDR3, the full variable domain is AAGVIQSPRHLIKEKRETATLKCYPIPRHDTVYWYQQGPGQDPQFLISFYEKMQSDKGSIPDRFSAQQFSDYHSELNMSSLELGDSALYFCASSSSGGGETQYFGPGTRLLVL.

The V and J genes are TRBV6-1 and TRBJ2-4, with a tentative D call TRBD2 (5 bases). Germline CDR1 reads MNHNS; CDR2 reads SASEGT. V was clipped by 2 bases and J by 7 bases, with 6 bases between them. There are 12 residues in the CDR3. CDR3 residues: CASSEQRNIQYF. The CDR3 DNA sequence: TGTGCCAGCAGTGAACAGCGGAACATTCAGTACTTC.